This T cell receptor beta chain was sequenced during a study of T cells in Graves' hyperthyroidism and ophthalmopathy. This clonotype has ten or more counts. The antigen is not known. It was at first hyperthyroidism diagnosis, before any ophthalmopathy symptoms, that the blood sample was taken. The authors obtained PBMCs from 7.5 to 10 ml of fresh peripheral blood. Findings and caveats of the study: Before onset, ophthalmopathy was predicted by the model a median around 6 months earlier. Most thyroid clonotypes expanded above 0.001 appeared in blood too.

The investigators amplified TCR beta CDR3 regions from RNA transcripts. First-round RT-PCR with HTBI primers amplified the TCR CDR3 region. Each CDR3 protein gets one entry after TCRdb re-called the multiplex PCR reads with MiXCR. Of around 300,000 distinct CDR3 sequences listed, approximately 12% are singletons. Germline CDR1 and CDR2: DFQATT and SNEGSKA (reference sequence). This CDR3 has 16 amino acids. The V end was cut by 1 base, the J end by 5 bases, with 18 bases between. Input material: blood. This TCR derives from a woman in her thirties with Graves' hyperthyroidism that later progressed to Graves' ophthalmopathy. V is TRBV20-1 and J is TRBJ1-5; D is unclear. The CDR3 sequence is CSARAHGPLLDQPQHF. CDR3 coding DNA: TGCAGTGCTAGAGCCCACGGCCCACTCCTGGATCAGCCCCAGCATTTT.